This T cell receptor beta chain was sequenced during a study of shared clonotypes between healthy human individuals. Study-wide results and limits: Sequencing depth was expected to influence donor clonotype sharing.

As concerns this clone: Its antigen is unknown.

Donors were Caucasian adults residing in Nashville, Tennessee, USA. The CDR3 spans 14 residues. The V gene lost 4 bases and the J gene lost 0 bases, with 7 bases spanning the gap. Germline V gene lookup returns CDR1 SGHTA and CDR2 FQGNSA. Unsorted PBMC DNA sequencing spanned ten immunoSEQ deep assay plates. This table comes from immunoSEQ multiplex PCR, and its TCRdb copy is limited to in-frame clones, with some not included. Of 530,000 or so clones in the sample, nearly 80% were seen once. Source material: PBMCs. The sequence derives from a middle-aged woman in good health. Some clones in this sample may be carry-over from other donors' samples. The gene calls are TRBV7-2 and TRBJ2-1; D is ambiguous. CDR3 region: CASSSTRSYNEQFF. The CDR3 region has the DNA TGTGCCAGCAGCTCGACTCGCTCCTACAATGAGCAGTTCTTC.